This is a list of T cell receptor beta chains from one sample in a study of beta chain features in type 1 diabetes. Some clones are missing from TCRdb's copy, which holds only in-frame ones; the method was immunoSEQ multiplex PCR. The table records 600,000 to 700,000 clones, 13% of them present only once. Sequencing was carried out using naive CD4+ T cells from blood. All receptors derive from a young man with type 1 diabetes. Both conserved end residues are part of each CDR3. A D gene is named only where the DNA matches it firmly. For some rows the clone size is stated as once, few or many, or as a class when expanded; others skip it.

d_call j_call clone_size v_call cdr3_aa cdr3_nt
TRBD1 TRBJ1-2 once TRBV30 CAWVRQGVYGYTF TGTGCCTGGGTGAGGCAGGGGGTATATGGCTACACCTTC
NA TRBJ1-3 NA TRBV30 CAWSVRQGSSGNTIYF TGTGCCTGGAGTGTTCGCCAGGGAAGCTCTGGAAACACCATATATTTT
NA TRBJ2-7 few TRBV9 CASSPGPTSYEQYF TGTGCCAGCAGCCCCGGGCCCACCTCCTACGAGCAGTACTTC
NA TRBJ2-7 NA TRBV5-6 CASSSDVDYEQYF TGTGCCAGCAGCTCCGACGTAGACTACGAGCAGTACTTC
NA TRBJ1-1 NA TRBV7-2 CASSLRTRGDTEAFF TGTGCCAGCAGCTTAAGAACGCGGGGGGACACTGAAGCTTTCTTT
TRBD1 TRBJ1-1 NA TRBV5-6 CASSYKGQRNTEAFF TGTGCCAGCAGCTATAAGGGACAGAGGAACACTGAAGCTTTCTTT
NA TRBJ1-5 few TRBV6-1 CASREGWGTQPQHF TGTGCCAGCAGAGAGGGATGGGGAACTCAGCCCCAGCATTTT
TRBD1 TRBJ2-3 NA TRBV7-2 CASSLQGATDTQYF TGTGCCAGCAGCTTACAGGGGGCGACAGATACGCAGTATTTT
NA TRBJ2-1 few TRBV10-3 CAINPDPNNEQFF TGTGCCATCAATCCAGACCCTAACAATGAGCAGTTCTTC
NA TRBJ2-5 NA TRBV18 CASSPRRETQYF TGTGCCAGCTCACCACGGCGAGAGACCCAGTACTTC
TRBD1 TRBJ1-2 NA TRBV10-3 CAISEWDSQGYTF TGTGCCATCAGTGAGTGGGACAGTCAAGGCTACACCTTC
NA TRBJ1-6 few TRBV6-6 CASSTLGAPLHF TGTGCCAGCAGCACCCTAGGCGCACCCCTCCACTTT
TRBD1 TRBJ2-5 NA TRBV29-1 CSVDEGANQETQYF TGCAGCGTTGATGAGGGGGCCAACCAAGAGACCCAGTACTTC
NA TRBJ1-5 NA TRBV2 CASSEWTGNQPQHF TGTGCCAGCAGTGAATGGACAGGCAATCAGCCCCAGCATTTT